This T cell receptor beta chain was found in a study of beta chain features in type 1 diabetes. General study findings and limits: Shorter TCRB CDR3s, moderately but significantly so, were found in Type 1 diabetes patients in all four CD4+ subsets.

This clone was observed a few times. Antigen: not known. V shed 3 bases, J shed 3 bases, and the junction held 4 bases outside the gene matches. Germline assignment: CDR1 SGHTA and CDR2 FQGNSA. The CDR3 covers 14 residues. Expressed TCRB transcripts were sequenced, since all the RNA that had been isolated was reverse transcribed. Samples of naive, central memory and regulatory T cells yielded a mean of around 4 million reads. TCRdb's table, derived via immunoSEQ multiplex PCR, lists solely in-frame clones and lacks some. The sample lists 280,000 or so clones, approximately 15% occurring once. Every donor provided one heparinised blood draw, which averaged approximately 120 mL.

Material: naive CD4+ T cells from blood. The sequence was collected from a man between 18 and 35 years old with type 1 diabetes. This chain uses TRBV7-2 with TRBJ2-7, with TRBD1 matching over 8 bases. DNA of the CDR3: TGTGCCAGCAGCTTTGGGGGACAGGACTACGAGCAGTACTTC. Translation gives CASSFGGQDYEQYF.